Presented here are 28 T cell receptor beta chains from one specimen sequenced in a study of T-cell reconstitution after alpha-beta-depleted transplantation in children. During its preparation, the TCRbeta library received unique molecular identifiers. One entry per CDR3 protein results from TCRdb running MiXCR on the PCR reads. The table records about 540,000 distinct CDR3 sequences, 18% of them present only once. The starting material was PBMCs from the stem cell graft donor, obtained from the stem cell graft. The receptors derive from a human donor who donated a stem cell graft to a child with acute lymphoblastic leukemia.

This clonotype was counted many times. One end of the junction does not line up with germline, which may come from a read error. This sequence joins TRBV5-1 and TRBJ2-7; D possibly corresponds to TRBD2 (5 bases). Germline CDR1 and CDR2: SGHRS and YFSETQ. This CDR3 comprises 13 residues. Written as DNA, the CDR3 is TGTGCCAGCAGTTTAGTCCGGGGCTACGAGCAGTACTTC. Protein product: CASSLVRGYEQYF.

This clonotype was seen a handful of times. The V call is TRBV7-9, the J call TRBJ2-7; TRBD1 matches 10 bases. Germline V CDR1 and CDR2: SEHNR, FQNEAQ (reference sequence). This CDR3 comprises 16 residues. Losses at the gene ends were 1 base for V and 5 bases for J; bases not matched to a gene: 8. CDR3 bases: TGTGCCAGCAGCTTAGTACCCGGGACAGGGGAACACGAGCAGTACTTC. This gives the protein CASSLVPGTGEHEQYF.

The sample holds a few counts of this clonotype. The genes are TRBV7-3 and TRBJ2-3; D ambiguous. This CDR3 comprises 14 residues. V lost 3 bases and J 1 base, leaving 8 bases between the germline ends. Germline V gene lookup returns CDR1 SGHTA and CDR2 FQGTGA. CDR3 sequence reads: CASSFSPGTDTQYF. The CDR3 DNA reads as TGTGCCAGCAGCTTTTCACCAGGCACAGATACGCAGTATTTT. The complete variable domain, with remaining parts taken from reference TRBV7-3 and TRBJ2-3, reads GAGVSQTPSNKVTEKGKYVELRCDPISGHTALYWYRQSLGQGPEFLIYFQGTGAADDSGLPNDRFFAVRPEGSVSTLKIQRTERGDSAVYLCASSFSPGTDTQYFGPGTRLTVL.

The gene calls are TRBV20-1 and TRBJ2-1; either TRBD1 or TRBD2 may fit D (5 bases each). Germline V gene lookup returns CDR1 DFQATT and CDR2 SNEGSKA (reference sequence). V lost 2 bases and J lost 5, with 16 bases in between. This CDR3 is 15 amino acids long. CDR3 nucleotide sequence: TGCAGTGCTAGAAGACCGGGACCTGGACACAATGAGCAGTTCTTC. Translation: CSARRPGPGHNEQFF.

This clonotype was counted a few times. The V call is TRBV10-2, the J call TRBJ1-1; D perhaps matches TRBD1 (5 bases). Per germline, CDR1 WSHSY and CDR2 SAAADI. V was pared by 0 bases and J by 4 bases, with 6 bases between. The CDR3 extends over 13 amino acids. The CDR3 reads CASSESRGTEAFF. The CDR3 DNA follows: TGCGCCAGCAGTGAGTCGAGGGGCACTGAAGCTTTCTTT.

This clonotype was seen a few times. In DNA, the CDR3 is TGTGCCAGCAGCTTAGGACCACTCGAGCAGTTCTTC. It translates to CASSLGPLEQFF. The J gene is TRBJ2-1, the V gene TRBV7-8; D gene uncertain. Germline assignment: CDR1 SGHVS and CDR2 FQNEAQ. Trimming took 1 base from V and 10 from J, leaving 8 bases between them. The CDR3 contains 12 residues.

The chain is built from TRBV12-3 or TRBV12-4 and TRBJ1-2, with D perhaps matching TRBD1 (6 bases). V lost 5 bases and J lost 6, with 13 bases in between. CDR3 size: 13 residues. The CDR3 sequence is CASSGFQGNGYTF. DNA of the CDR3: TGTGCCAGCAGTGGGTTCCAGGGGAATGGCTACACCTTC.

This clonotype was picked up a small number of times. The CDR3 nucleotides read TGCGCCAGCAGCTTGGGGCAGGGGGCATTGGAAACTGAAGCTTTCTTT. It is translated as CASSLGQGALETEAFF. The chain employs TRBV5-1 and TRBJ1-1, with 8 bases identical to TRBD1. The CDR3 is 16 residues long. The trim removed 0 bases at V and 5 bases at J, leaving 9 bases unmatched. From germline, CDR1 is SGHRS and CDR2 YFSETQ.

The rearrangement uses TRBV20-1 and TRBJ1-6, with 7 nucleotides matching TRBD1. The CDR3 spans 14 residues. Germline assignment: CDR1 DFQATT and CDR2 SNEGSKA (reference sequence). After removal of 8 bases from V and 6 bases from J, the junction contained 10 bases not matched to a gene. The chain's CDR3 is CSPIRQGANSPLHF. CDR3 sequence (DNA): TGCAGTCCGATTAGACAGGGCGCTAATTCACCCCTCCACTTT.

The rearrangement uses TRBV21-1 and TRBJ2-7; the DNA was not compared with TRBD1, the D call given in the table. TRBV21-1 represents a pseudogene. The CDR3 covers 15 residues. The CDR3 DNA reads TGTGCCAGCAGGGACAGTGGGCGAATCTCCTACGAGCAGTACTTC. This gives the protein CASRDSGRISYEQYF.

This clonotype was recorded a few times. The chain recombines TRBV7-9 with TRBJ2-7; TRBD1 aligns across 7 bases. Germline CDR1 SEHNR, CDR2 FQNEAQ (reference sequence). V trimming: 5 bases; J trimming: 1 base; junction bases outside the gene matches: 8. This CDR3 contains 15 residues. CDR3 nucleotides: TGTGCCAGCAGCCTAGACAGGGACGTGTCCTACGAGCAGTACTTC. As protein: CASSLDRDVSYEQYF.

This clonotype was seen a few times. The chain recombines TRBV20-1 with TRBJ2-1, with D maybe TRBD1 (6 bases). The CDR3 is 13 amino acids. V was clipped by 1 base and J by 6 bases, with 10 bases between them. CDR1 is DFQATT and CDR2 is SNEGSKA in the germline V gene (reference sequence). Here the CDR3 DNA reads TGCAGTGCTAGAGTGAGAGGGGGCAATGAGCAGTTCTTC. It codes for CSARVRGGNEQFF.

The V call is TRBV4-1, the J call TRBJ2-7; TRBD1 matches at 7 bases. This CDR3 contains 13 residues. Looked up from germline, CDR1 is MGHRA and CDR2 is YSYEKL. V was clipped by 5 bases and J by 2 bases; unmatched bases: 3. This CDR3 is CASSNRGPYEQYF. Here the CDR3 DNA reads TGCGCCAGCAGCAACAGGGGCCCCTACGAGCAGTACTTC.

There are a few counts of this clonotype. CDR3 protein: CASSQVNSGIPYEQYF. The CDR3 DNA sequence: TGCGCCAGCAGCCAAGTAAATAGCGGGATCCCCTACGAGCAGTACTTC. The chain uses TRBV4-1 and TRBJ2-7; 8 nucleotides match TRBD2. CDR3 length: 16 amino acids. CDR1 is MGHRA and CDR2 is YSYEKL in the germline V gene. The V and J ends lost 1 base and 2 bases, in that order; junction bases with no gene match: 7.

The CDR3 DNA is TGTGCCAGCAGCTTCCGTATTAGGGGCCCCATAACGGGTACTAGCGACCAAGAGACCCAGTACTTC. Residues: CASSFRIRGPITGTSDQETQYF. The rearrangement links TRBV7-6 to TRBJ2-5; TRBD2 aligns across 7 bases. Germline V gene lookup returns CDR1 SGHVS and CDR2 FNYEAQ. Germline trimming cut 3 bases from V and 0 bases from J; bases unmatched to any gene: 25. The CDR3 contains 22 residues.

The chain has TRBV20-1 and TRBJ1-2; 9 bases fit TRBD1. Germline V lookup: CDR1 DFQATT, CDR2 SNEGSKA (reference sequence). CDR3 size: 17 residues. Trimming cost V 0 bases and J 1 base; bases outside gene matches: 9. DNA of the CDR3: TGCAGTGCTAGAGATCCCGGGACAGGGTTCCGTAACTATGGCTACACCTTC. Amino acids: CSARDPGTGFRNYGYTF.

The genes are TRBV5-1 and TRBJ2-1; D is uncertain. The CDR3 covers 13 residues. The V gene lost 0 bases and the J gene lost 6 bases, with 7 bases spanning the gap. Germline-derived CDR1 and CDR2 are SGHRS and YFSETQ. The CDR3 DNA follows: TGCGCCAGCAGCTTGGCCAGACCCAATGAGCAGTTCTTC. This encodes CASSLARPNEQFF.

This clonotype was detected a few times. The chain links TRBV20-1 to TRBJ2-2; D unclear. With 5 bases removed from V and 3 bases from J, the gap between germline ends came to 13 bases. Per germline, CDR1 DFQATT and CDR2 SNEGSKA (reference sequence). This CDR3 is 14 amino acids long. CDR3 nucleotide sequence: TGCAGTGCTCGGACGGGTGGAGACACCGGGGAGCTGTTTTTT. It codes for CSARTGGDTGELFF.

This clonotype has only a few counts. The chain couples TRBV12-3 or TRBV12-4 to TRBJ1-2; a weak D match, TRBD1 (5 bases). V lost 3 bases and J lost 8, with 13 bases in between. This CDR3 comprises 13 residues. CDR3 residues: CASSFLGWDGYTF. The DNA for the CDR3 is TGTGCCAGCAGTTTTTTGGGTTGGGACGGCTACACCTTC.

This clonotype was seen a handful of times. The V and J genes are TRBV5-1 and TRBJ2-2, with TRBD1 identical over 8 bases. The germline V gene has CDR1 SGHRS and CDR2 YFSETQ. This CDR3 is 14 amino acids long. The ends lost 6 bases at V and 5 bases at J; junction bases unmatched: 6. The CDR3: CASTRGQGTGELFF. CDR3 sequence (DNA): TGCGCCAGCACTAGAGGACAGGGAACCGGGGAGCTGTTTTTT.

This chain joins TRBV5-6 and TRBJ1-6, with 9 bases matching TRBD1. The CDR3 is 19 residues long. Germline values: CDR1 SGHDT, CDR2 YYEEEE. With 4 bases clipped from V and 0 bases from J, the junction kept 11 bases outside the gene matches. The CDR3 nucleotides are TGTGCCAGCAGCCAAGGGACAGGGTTCACGGGCTCCTATAATTCACCCCTCCACTTT. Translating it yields CASSQGTGFTGSYNSPLHF.

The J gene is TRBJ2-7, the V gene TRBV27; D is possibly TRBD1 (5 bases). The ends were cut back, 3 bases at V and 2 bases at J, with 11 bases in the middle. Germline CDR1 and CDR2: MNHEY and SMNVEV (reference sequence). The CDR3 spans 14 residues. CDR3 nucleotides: TGTGCCAGCAGTTTGATGGCAGGGACCTACGAGCAGTACTTC. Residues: CASSLMAGTYEQYF.

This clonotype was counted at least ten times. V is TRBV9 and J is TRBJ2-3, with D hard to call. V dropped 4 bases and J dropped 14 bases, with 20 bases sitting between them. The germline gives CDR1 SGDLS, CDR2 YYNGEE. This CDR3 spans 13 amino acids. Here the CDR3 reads CASSLSAGLGVYF. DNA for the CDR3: TGTGCCAGCAGCCTCTCCGCCGGTCTAGGCGTGTATTTT. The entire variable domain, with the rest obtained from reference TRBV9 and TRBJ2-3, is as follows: DSGVTQTPKHLITATGQRVTLRCSPRSGDLSVYWYQQSLDQGLQFLIQYYNGEERAKGNILERFSAQQFPDLHSELNLSSLELGDSALYFCASSLSAGLGVYFGPGTRLTVL.

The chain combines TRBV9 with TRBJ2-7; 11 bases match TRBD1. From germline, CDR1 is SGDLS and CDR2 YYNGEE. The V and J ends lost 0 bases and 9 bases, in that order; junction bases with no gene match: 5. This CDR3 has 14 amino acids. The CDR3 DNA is TGTGCCAGCAGCGTAGGGACAGGGGGCCTAGGGCAGTACTTC. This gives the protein CASSVGTGGLGQYF.

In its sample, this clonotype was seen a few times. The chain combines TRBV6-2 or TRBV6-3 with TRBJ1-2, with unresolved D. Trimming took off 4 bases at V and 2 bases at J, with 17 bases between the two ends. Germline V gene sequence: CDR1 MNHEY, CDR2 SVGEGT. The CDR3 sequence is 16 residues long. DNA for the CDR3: TGTGCCAGCAGTTCCCCTGACATAGCTGGAAACTATGGCTACACCTTC. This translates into CASSSPDIAGNYGYTF.

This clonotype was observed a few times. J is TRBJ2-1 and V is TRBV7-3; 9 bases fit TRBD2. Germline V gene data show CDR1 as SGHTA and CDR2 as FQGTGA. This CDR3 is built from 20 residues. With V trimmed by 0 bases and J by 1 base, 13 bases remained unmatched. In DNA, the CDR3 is TGTGCCAGCAGCTTAACAACTAGCGGGCTACCCACGCGATCCTACAATGAGCAGTTCTTC. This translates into CASSLTTSGLPTRSYNEQFF.

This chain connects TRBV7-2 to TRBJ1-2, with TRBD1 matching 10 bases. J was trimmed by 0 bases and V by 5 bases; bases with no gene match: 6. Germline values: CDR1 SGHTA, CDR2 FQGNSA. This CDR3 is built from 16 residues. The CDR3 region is CASSLRTGGPNYGYTF. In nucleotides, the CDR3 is TGTGCCAGCAGCCTAAGGACAGGGGGTCCTAACTATGGCTACACCTTC.

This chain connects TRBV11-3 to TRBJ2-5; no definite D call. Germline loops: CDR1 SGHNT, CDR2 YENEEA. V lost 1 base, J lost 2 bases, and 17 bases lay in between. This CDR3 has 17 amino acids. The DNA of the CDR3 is TGTGCCAGCAGCTTAGGGCGTCCAGATATAATGCAAGAGACCCAGTACTTC. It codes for CASSLGRPDIMQETQYF.